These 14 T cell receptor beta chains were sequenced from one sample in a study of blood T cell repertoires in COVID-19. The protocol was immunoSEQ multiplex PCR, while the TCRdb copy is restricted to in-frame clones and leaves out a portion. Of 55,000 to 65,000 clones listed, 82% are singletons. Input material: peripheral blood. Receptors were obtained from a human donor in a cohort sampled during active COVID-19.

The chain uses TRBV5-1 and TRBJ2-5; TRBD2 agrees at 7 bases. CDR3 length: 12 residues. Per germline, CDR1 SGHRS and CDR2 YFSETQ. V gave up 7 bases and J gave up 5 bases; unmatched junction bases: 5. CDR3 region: CASGRGWETQYF. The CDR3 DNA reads TGCGCCAGCGGGAGGGGCTGGGAGACCCAGTACTTC.

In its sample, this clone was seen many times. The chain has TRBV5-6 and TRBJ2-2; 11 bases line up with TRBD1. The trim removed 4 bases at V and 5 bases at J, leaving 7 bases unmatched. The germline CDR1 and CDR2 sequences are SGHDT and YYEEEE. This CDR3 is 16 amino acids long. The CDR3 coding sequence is TGTGCCAGCAGCCAGGACAGGGGGCTTTTAACCGGGGAGCTGTTTTTT. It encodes CASSQDRGLLTGELFF.

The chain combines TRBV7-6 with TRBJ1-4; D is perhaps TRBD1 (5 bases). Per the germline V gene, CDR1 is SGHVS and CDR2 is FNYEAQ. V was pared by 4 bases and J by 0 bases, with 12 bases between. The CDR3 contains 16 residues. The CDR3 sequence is CASSYSPTATNEKLFF. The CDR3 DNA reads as TGTGCCAGCAGCTATAGCCCGACAGCAACTAATGAAAAACTGTTTTTT.

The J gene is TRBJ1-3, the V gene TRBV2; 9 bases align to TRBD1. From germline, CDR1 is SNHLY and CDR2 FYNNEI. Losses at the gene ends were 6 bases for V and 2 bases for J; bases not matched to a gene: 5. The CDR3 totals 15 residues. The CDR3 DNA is TGTGCCAGCAGAGGGGACAGGGTTCCTGGAAACACCATATATTTT. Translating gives CASRGDRVPGNTIYF.

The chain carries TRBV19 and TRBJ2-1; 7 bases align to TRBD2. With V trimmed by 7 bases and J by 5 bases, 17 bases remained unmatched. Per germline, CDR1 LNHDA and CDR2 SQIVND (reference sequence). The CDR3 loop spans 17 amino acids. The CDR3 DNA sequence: TGTGCCAGTACCCCAAGGGGAGGGAGGGGTTCCCACAATGAGCAGTTCTTC. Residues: CASTPRGGRGSHNEQFF.

CDR3 region: CASSDQTGGRNEQFF. The CDR3 nucleotides are TGTGCCAGCAGTGACCAGACAGGGGGCCGGAATGAGCAGTTCTTC. This chain uses TRBV6-4 with TRBJ2-1; 10 nucleotides agree with TRBD1. In germline, CDR1 is MRHNA, CDR2 SNTAGT. This CDR3 contains 15 residues. The V segment lost 2 bases and the J segment 7 bases; nucleotides outside the gene matches: 5.

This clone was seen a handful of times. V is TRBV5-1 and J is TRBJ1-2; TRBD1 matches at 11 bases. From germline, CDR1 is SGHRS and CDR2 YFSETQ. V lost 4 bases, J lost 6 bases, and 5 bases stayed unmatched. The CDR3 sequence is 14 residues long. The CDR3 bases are TGCGCCAGCAGCCCCGGACAGGGGGCGAATGGCTACACCTTC. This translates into CASSPGQGANGYTF. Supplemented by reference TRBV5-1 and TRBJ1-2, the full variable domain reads KAGVTQTPRYLIKTRGQQVTLSCSPISGHRSVSWYQQTPGQGLQFLFEYFSETQRNKGNFPGRFSGRQFSNSRSEMNVSTLELGDSALYLCASSPGQGANGYTFGSGTRLTVV.

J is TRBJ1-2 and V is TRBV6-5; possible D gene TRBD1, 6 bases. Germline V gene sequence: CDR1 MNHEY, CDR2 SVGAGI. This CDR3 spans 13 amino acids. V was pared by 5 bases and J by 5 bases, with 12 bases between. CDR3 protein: CASSLDRPYGYTF. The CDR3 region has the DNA TGTGCCAGCAGTCTTGACAGGCCTTATGGCTACACCTTC.

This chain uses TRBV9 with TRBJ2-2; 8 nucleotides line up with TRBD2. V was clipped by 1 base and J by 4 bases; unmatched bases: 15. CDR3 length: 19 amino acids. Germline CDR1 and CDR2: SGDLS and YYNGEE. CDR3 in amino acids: CASSVTPLGRGAPTGELFF. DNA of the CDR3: TGTGCCAGCAGCGTAACTCCTTTGGGGCGGGGGGCACCCACCGGGGAGCTGTTTTTT. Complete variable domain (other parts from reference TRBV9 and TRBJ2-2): DSGVTQTPKHLITATGQRVTLRCSPRSGDLSVYWYQQSLDQGLQFLIQYYNGEERAKGNILERFSAQQFPDLHSELNLSSLELGDSALYFCASSVTPLGRGAPTGELFFGEGSRLTVL.

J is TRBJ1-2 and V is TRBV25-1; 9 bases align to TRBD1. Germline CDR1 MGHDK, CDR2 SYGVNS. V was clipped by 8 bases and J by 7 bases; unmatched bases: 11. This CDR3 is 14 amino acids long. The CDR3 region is CASATGTGWFGYTF. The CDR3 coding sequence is TGTGCCAGCGCCACCGGGACAGGGTGGTTTGGCTACACCTTC.

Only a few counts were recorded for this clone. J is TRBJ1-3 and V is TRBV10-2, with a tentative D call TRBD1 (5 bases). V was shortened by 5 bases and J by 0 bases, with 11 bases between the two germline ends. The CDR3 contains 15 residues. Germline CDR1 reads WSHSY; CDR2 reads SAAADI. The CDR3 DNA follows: TGCGCCAGCAGTCGTGACAGAGTCTCTGGAAACACCATATATTTT. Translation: CASSRDRVSGNTIYF.

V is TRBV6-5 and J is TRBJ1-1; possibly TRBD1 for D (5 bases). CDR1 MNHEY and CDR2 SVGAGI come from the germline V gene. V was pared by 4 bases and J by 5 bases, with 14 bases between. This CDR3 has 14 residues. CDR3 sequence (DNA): TGTGCCAGCAGTTCCCTAGGCAGGGAAACTGAAGCTTTCTTT. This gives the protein CASSSLGRETEAFF.

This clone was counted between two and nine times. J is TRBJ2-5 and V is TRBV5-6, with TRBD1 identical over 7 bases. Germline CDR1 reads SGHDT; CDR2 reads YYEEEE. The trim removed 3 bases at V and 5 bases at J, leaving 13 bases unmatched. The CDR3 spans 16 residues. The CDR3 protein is CASSSPGTDSRETQYF. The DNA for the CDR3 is TGTGCCAGCAGCTCACCCGGGACAGACTCCAGGGAGACCCAGTACTTC.

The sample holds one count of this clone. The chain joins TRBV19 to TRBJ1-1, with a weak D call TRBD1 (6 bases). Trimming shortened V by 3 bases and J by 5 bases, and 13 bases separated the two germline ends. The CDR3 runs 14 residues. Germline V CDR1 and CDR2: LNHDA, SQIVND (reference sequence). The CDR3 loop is CASSIGQGKTEAFF. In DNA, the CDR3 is TGTGCCAGTAGTATTGGCCAGGGGAAAACTGAAGCTTTCTTT.